The rows below give T cell receptor beta chains drawn from one sample of a study of blood T cell repertoires in COVID-19. Sequencing used immunoSEQ multiplex PCR; TCRdb keeps in-frame clones, though not all of them. The profile shows fewer than 200,000 clones, 80% to 90% of them singletons. The sample taken for sequencing was peripheral blood. All receptors derive from a man younger than 30 who had recovered from COVID-19. Both conserved end residues are part of each CDR3. The D gene is left open where the match is weak. Clone size is not always given. Where it is, it says once, few, many or a class for expanded clones.

j_gene,d_gene,abundance,v_gene,CDR3nt,CDR3aa
TRBJ2-1,TRBD2,.,TRBV15,TGTGCCACCAGCCTCCTAGCGGGAGCCAGGAATGAGCAGTTCTTC,CATSLLAGARNEQFF
TRBJ2-5,TRBD2,.,TRBV7-2,TGTGCCAGCAGCTTAACTCCCCGGGCGGGAGGAGAGACCCAGTACTTC,CASSLTPRAGGETQYF
TRBJ2-3,.,.,TRBV7-8,TGTGCCAGCAGCCGTTTAACAGATACGCAGTATTTT,CASSRLTDTQYF
TRBJ2-1,.,.,TRBV6-2/TRBV6-3,TGTGCCAGCAGTTACCAGGGCGTCTCCCGACTTCCCTACAATGAGCAGTTCTTC,CASSYQGVSRLPYNEQFF
TRBJ2-2,TRBD2,.,TRBV6-2/TRBV6-3,TGTGCCAGCAGCTTAGAGAGACTAGCGACGAACACCGGGGAGCTGTTTTTT,CASSLERLATNTGELFF
TRBJ1-5,TRBD1,.,TRBV19,TGTGCCAGTAGTAACCGACCGGGACAGGGCGGACATCTCAGCATTTTT,CASSNRPGQGGHLSIF
TRBJ2-3,.,.,TRBV6-5,TGTGCCAGCAAGGCTAGCGGCACAGATACGCAGTATTTT,CASKASGTDTQYF
TRBJ1-2,.,once,TRBV20-1,TGCAGTCACGGACACGTTTATGGCTACACCTTC,CSHGHVYGYTF
TRBJ2-7,TRBD2,once,TRBV5-4,TGTGCCAGCAGCCCCTCAATCTCGGGAGGGTACGAGCAGTACTTC,CASSPSISGGYEQYF
TRBJ2-2,TRBD2,.,TRBV30,TGTGCCTGGAGTGTAAGAGCGGGACCGAACACCGGGGAGCTGTTTTTT,CAWSVRAGPNTGELFF
TRBJ1-1,.,.,TRBV5-8,TGTGCCAGCAGCCACGACTCATTGAACACTGAAGCTTTCTTT,CASSHDSLNTEAFF
TRBJ2-5,TRBD2,few,TRBV5-1,TGCGCCAGCAGCATCGCTAGCGGGCAAGAGACCCAGTACTTC,CASSIASGQETQYF
TRBJ2-3,.,.,TRBV9,TGTGCCAGCAGCGAGAGAGCACTGAGCACAGATACGCAGTATTTT,CASSERALSTDTQYF
TRBJ2-3,TRBD2,.,TRBV5-4,TGTGCCAGCAGCTCTCCTCTCGTGCAGCGGGAGAAGTCGGATACGCAGTATTTT,CASSSPLVQREKSDTQYF
TRBJ1-3,TRBD1,.,TRBV6-5,TGTGCCAGCACTCCAGACAGGGGGTTGGCCACCATATATTTT,CASTPDRGLATIYF
TRBJ2-5,.,.,TRBV5-1,TGCGCCAGCAGCTTGGCTGCAGGGGACGGGGAGACCCAGTACTTC,CASSLAAGDGETQYF
TRBJ2-7,TRBD1,.,TRBV9,TGTGCCAGCAGCCGACAGGGGTATAGCGAGCAGTACTTC,CASSRQGYSEQYF
TRBJ1-2,TRBD1,.,TRBV5-4,TGTGCCAGCACACGGGACAGGGTTGGGGATAGTGGCTACACCTTC,CASTRDRVGDSGYTF
TRBJ2-2,.,.,TRBV5-1,TGCGCCAGCAGCTTTGCGGAGGGCCTGAGCACCGGGGAGCTGTTTTTT,CASSFAEGLSTGELFF
TRBJ1-5,.,.,TRBV5-4,TGTGCCAGCAGCTTGGCGGGGGACAATCAGCCCCAGCATTTT,CASSLAGDNQPQHF
TRBJ2-5,TRBD1,once,TRBV30,TGTGCCTGGGACAGGGAACCTCAAGAGACCCAGTACTTC,CAWDREPQETQYF
TRBJ2-1,.,.,TRBV5-4,TGTGCCAGCAGCTCCCGTGCGGGGAACTACAATGAGCAGTTCTTC,CASSSRAGNYNEQFF
TRBJ1-2,.,.,TRBV7-2,TGTGCCAGCAGTCTGGGGGGCTATGGCTACACCTTC,CASSLGGYGYTF
TRBJ1-1,TRBD1,.,TRBV30,TGTGCCTGTCACAGAGCAGGGGGCCTGGAAGCTTTCTTT,CACHRAGGLEAFF
TRBJ1-2,.,.,TRBV27,TGTGCCAGCAGTTTATCGTACGGCGGAAAGGACTATGGCTACACCTTC,CASSLSYGGKDYGYTF
TRBJ1-3,.,.,TRBV6-5,TGTGCCAGCAGTTACTCGGGGGGTGAAAACACCATATATTTT,CASSYSGGENTIYF
TRBJ2-1,TRBD1,.,TRBV4-1,TGCGCCAGCAGCCAAGTTCCACCCGGGACAGGAAGAAATGAGCAGTTCTTC,CASSQVPPGTGRNEQFF
TRBJ1-2,TRBD1,.,TRBV24-1,TGTGCCGCCTGGAGATGGACAGGGGGCTCAGGAGACTATGGCTACACCTTC,CAAWRWTGGSGDYGYTF
TRBJ2-6,.,few,TRBV7-9,TGTGCCAGCAGCTCGAGACAGGCTAGCTCTGGGGCCAACGTCCTGACTTTC,CASSSRQASSGANVLTF
TRBJ1-6,TRBD1,.,TRBV7-9,TGTGCCAGCAGCTTAGCGCGGGGACAGTCACCCCTCCACTTT,CASSLARGQSPLHF